The T cell receptor beta chain under discussion was sequenced for a study of cytomegalovirus exposure and HLA in healthy donors. Regarding the study as a whole: First-cohort TCR clusters were later found to tend to co-occur in the 120 or so validation repertoires.

Produced via immunoSEQ multiplex PCR; TCRdb's table is partial and in-frame only. The sample carries about 300,000 clones, approximately 90% recorded once. Trimming left V 2 bases short and J 4 bases short, with 8 bases between. In germline, CDR1 is SGHNT, CDR2 YENEEA. The CDR3 loop spans 14 amino acids. As regards this clone: The antigen is not known.

The source is a woman between 18 and 30 years old in good health and CMV-seronegative. The genes are TRBV11-3 and TRBJ2-2; D gene ambiguous. The material sequenced was PBMCs. CDR3 sequence reads: CASSLHSLTGELFF. CDR3 coding DNA: TGTGCCAGCAGCTTACATAGTCTCACCGGGGAGCTGTTTTTT.